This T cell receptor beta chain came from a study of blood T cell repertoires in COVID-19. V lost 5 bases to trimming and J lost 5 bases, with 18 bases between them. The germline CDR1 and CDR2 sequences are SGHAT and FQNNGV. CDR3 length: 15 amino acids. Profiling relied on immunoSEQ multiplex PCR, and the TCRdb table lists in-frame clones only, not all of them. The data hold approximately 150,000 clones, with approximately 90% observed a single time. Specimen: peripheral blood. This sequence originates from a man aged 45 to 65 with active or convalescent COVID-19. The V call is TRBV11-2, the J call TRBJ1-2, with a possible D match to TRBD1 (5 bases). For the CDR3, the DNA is TGTGCCAGCAGCATTAACAGGCATGCTCAATATGGCTACACCTTC. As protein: CASSINRHAQYGYTF.